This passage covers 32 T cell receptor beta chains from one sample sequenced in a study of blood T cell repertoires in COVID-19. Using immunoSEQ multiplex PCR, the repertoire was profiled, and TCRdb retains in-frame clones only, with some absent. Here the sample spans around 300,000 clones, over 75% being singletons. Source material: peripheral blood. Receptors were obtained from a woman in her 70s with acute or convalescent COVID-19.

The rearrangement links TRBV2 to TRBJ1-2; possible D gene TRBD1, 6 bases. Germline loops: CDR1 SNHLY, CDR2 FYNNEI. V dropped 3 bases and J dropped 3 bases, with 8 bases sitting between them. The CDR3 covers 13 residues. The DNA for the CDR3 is TGTGCCAGCAGTGAGAACAGGGACTATGGCTACACCTTC. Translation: CASSENRDYGYTF.

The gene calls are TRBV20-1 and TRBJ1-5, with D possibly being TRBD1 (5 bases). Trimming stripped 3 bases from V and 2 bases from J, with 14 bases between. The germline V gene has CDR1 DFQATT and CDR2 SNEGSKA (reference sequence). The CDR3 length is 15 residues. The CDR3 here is CSASSGYRGNQPQHF. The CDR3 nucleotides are TGCAGTGCTAGTTCAGGGTATCGGGGCAATCAGCCCCAGCATTTT.

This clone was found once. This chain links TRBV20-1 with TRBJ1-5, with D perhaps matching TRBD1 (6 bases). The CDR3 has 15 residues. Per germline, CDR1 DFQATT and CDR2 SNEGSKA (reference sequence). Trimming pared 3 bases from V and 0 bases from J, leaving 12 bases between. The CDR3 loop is CSASPGTNSNQPQHF. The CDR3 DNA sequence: TGCAGTGCTAGTCCCGGGACAAATAGCAATCAGCCCCAGCATTTT.

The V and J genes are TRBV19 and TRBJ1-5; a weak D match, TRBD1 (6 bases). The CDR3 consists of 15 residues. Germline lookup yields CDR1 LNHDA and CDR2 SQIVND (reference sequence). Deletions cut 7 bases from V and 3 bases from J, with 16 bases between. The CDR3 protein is CASKQGGGFNQPQHF. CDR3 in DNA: TGTGCCAGTAAACAGGGTGGGGGCTTCAATCAGCCCCAGCATTTT.

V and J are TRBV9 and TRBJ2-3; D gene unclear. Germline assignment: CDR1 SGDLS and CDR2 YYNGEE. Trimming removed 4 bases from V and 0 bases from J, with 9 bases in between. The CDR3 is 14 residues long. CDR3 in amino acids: CASSYTPSTDTQYF. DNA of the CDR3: TGTGCCAGCAGCTACACCCCTAGCACAGATACGCAGTATTTT.

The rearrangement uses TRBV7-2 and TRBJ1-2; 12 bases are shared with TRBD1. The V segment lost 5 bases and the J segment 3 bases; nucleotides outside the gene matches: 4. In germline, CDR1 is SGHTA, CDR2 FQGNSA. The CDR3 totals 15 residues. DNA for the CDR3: TGTGCCAGCAGCGGGACAGGGGGCTATCACTATGGCTACACCTTC. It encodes CASSGTGGYHYGYTF.

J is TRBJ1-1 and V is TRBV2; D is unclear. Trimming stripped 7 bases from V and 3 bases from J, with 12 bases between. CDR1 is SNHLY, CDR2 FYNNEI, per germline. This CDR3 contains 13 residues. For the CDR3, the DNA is TGTGCCAGCAATTCGGCGGCCTACACTGAAGCTTTCTTT. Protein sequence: CASNSAAYTEAFF.

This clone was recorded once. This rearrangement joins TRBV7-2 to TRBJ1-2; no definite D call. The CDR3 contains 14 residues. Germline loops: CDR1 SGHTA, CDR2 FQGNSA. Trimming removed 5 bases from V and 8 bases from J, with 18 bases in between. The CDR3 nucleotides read TGTGCCAGCAGCCCGACGACGGCCGCGGGAGGCTACACCTTC. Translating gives CASSPTTAAGGYTF.

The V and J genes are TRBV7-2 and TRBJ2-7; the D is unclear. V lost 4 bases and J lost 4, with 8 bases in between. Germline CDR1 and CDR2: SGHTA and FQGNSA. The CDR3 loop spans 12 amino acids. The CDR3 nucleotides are TGTGCCAGCAGCTCCGGGTTTTACGAGCAGTACTTC. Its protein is CASSSGFYEQYF.

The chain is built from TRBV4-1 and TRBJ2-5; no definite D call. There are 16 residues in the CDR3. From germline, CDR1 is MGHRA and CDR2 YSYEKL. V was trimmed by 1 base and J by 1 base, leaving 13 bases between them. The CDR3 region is CASSQGYLEAQETQYF. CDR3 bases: TGCGCCAGCAGCCAAGGCTATCTAGAGGCCCAAGAGACCCAGTACTTC.

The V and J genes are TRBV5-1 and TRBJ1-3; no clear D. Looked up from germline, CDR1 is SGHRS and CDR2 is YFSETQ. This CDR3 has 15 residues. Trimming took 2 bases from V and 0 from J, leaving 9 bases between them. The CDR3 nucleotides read TGCGCCAGCAGCTTTGAGGCGTCCTCTGGAAACACCATATATTTT. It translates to CASSFEASSGNTIYF.

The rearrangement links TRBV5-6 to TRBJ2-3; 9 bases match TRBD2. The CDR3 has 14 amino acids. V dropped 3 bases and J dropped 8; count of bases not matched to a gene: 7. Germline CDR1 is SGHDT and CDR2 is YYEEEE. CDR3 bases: TGTGCCAGCAGCTACCGCGGGGGGGCGGGTACGCAGTATTTT. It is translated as CASSYRGGAGTQYF.

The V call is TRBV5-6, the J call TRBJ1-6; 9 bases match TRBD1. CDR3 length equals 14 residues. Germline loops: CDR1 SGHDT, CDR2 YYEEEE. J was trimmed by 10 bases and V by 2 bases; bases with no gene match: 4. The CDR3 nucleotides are TGTGCCAGCAGCTTTGGGACAGGGCAGTCACCCCTCCACTTT. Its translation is CASSFGTGQSPLHF.

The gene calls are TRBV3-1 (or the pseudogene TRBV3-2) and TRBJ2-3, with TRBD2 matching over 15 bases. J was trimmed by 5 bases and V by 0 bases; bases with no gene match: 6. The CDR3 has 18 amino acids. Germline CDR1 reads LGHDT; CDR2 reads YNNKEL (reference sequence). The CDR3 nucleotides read TGTGCCAGCAGCCAAGATTGGACTAGCGGGGGGGCCATAGATACGCAGTATTTT. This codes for CASSQDWTSGGAIDTQYF.

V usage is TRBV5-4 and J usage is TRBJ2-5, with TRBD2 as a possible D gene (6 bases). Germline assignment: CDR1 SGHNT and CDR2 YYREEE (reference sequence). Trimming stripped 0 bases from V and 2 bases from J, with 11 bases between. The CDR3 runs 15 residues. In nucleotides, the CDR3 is TGTGCCAGCAGCTTGGGCGGGGCAGGGCAAGAGACCCAGTACTTC. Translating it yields CASSLGGAGQETQYF.

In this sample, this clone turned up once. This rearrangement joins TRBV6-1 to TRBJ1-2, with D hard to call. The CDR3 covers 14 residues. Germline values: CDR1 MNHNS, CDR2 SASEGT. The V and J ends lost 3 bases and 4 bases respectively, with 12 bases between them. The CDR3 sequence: CASSEAGSFYGYTF. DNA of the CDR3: TGTGCCAGCAGTGAGGCGGGCAGTTTCTATGGCTACACCTTC.

DNA of the CDR3: TGTGCCAGCAGGCCGGGACAGGGTTTCGGGGAGCTGTTTTTT. Amino acid sequence: CASRPGQGFGELFF. The chain employs TRBV9 and TRBJ2-2, with TRBD1 identical over 9 bases. J was trimmed by 7 bases and V by 5 bases; bases with no gene match: 6. Germline V CDR1 and CDR2: SGDLS, YYNGEE. The CDR3 is 14 residues long.

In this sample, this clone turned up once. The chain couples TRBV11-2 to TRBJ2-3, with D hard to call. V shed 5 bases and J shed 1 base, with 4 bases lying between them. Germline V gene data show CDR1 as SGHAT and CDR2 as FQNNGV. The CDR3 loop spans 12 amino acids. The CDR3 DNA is TGTGCCAGCAGCCCGGGCACAGATACGCAGTATTTT. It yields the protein CASSPGTDTQYF.

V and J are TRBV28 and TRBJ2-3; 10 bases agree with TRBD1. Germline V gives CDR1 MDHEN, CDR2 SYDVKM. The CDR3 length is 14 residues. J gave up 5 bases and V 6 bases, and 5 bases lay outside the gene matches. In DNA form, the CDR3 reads TGTGCCAGCAGCAGAGACAGGGGGCGAGATACGCAGTATTTT. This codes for CASSRDRGRDTQYF.

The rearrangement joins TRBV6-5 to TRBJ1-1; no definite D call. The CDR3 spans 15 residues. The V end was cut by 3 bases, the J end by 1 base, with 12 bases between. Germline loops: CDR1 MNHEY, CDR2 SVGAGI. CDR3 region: CASSYDTLANTEAFF. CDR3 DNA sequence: TGTGCCAGCAGTTATGACACCCTCGCGAACACTGAAGCTTTCTTT.

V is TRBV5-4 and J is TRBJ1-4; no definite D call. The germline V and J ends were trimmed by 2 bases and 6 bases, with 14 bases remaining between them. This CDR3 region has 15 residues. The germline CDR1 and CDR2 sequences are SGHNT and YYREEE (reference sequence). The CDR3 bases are TGTGCCAGCAGCTTATTGGAGGATGGTTATGAAAAACTGTTTTTT. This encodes CASSLLEDGYEKLFF. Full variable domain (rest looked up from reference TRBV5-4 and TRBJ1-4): ETGVTQSPTHLIKTRGQQVTLRCSSQSGHNTVSWYQQALGQGPQFIFQYYREEENGRGNFPPRFSGLQFPNYSSELNVNALELDDSALYLCASSLLEDGYEKLFFGSGTQLSVL.

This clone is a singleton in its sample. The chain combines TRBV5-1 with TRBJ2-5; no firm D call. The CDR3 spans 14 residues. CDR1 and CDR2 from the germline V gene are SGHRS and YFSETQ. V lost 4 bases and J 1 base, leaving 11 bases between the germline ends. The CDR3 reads CASSRDTTQETQYF. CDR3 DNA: TGCGCCAGCAGCCGCGACACGACCCAAGAGACCCAGTACTTC.

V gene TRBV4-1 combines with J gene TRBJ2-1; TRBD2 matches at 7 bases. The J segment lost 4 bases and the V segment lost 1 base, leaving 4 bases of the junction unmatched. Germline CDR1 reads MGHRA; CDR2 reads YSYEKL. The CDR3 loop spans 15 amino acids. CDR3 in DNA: TGCGCCAGCAGCCAAGGCGGGGGTACTTACAATGAGCAGTTCTTC. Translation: CASSQGGGTYNEQFF.

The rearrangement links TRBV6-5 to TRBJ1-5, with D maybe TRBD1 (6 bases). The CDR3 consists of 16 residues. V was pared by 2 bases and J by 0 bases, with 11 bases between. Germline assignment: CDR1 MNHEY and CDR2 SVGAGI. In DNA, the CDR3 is TGTGCCAGCAGTTACCTTCAGGGGAGTAGCAATCAGCCCCAGCATTTT. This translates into CASSYLQGSSNQPQHF.

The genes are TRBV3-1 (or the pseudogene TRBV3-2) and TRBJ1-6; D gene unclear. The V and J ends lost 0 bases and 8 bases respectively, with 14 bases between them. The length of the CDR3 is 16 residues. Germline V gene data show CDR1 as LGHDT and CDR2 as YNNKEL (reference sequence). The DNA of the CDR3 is TGTGCCAGCAGCCAAGATCGGCGGCCCGGAGATTCACCCCTCCACTTT. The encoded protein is CASSQDRRPGDSPLHF.

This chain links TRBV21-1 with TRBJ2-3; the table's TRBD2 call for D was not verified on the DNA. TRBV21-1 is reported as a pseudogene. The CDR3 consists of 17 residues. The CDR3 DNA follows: TGTGCCCGACCCACCCGGGGCCGAGGAGGGTCCACAGATACGCAGTATTTT. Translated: CARPTRGRGGSTDTQYF.

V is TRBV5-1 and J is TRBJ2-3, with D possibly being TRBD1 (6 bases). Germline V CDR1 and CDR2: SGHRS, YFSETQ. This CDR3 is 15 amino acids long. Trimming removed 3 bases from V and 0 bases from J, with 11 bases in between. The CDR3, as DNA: TGCGCCAGCAGCTCGAGACAGGTTAGCACAGATACGCAGTATTTT. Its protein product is CASSSRQVSTDTQYF. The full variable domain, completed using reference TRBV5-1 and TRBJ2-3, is KAGVTQTPRYLIKTRGQQVTLSCSPISGHRSVSWYQQTPGQGLQFLFEYFSETQRNKGNFPGRFSGRQFSNSRSEMNVSTLELGDSALYLCASSSRQVSTDTQYFGPGTRLTVL.

The CDR3 DNA follows: TGTGCCAGCAGTTACTCGCCCAGGGGGTTGACTCTTGGCTACACCTTC. It codes for CASSYSPRGLTLGYTF. This chain uses TRBV6-5 with TRBJ1-2, with 7 bases identical to TRBD1. The CDR3 loop spans 16 amino acids. Trimming at V came to 0 bases and at J to 7 bases, leaving 11 bases not matched to a gene. Germline V gene lookup returns CDR1 MNHEY and CDR2 SVGAGI.

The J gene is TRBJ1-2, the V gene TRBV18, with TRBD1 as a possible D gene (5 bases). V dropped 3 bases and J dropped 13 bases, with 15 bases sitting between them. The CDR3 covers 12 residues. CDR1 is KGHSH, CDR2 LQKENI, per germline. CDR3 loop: CASSPQGAVGTF. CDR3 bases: TGTGCCAGCTCACCCCAGGGCGCAGTTGGCACCTTC.

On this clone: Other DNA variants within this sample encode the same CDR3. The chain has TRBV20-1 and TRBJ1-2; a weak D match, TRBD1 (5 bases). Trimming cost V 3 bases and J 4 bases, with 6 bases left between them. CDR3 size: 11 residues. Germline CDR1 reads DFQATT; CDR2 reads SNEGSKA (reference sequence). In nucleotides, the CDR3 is TGCAGTGCTAGCCAGGGCTATGGCTACACCTTC. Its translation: CSASQGYGYTF.

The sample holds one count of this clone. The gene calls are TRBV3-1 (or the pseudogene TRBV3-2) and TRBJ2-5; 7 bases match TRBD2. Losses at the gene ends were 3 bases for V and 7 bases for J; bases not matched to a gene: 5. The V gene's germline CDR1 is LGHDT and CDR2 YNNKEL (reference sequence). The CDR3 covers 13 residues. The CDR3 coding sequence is TGTGCCAGCAGCCATCCTAGCGGAGGGACCCAGTACTTC. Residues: CASSHPSGGTQYF.

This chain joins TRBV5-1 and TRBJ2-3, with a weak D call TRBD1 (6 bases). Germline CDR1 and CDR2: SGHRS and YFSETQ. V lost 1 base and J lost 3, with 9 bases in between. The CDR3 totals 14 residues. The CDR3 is CASSLQGYTDTQYF. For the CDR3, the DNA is TGCGCCAGCAGCTTGCAGGGGTATACAGATACGCAGTATTTT.